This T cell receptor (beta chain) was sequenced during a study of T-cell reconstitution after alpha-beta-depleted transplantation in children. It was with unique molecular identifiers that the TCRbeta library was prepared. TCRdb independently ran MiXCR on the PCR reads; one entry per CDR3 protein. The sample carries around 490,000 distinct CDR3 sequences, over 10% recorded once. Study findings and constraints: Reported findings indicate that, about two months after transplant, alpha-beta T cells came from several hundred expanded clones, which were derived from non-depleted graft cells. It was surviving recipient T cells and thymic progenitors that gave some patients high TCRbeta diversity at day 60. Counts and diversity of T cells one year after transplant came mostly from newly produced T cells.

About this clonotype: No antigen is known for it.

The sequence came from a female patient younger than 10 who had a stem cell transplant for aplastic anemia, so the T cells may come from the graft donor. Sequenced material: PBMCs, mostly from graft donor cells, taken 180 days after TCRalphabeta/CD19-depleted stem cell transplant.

CDR3 sequence reads: CASRQGARETQYF. The CDR3 coding sequence is TGTGCCAGCCGACAGGGGGCGAGAGAGACCCAGTACTTC. The chain combines TRBV12-3 or TRBV12-4 with TRBJ2-5, with 10 positions matching TRBD1. The CDR3 is made up of 13 amino acids. The V and J ends lost 8 bases and 4 bases, in that order; junction bases with no gene match: 4.